The 21 T cell receptor beta chains reported below all come from one sample, sequenced in a study of OX40 agonist ivuxolimab in advanced cancers. Here immunoSEQ multiplex PCR was the method, and the copy in TCRdb shows in-frame clones only, minus some. The repertoire holds 50,000 to 75,000 clones, 70% to 90% seen once, with about 0.6% in the top ten. This sample comprised CD4+ or CD8+ T cells sorted from blood, obtained in a trial of the OX40 agonist ivuxolimab. All receptors come from an adult with an advanced solid tumor such as melanoma, head and neck, liver or kidney cancer.

This chain links TRBV18 with TRBJ1-5, with TRBD1 identical over 8 bases. V lost 6 bases and J lost 5; bases outside the gene matches: 0. Germline-derived CDR1 and CDR2 are KGHSH and LQKENI. CDR3 length: 12 residues. The CDR3 protein is CASSTGDQPQHF. CDR3 bases: TGTGCCAGCTCGACAGGGGATCAGCCCCAGCATTTT.

V is TRBV2 and J is TRBJ1-2; perhaps TRBD1 as D (6 bases). Germline-derived CDR1 and CDR2 are SNHLY and FYNNEI. Deletions cut 3 bases from V and 8 bases from J, with 10 bases between. The length of the CDR3 is 12 residues. The CDR3 coding sequence is TGTGCCAGCAGTGACGGGGGCGAGGGCTACACCTTC. Residues: CASSDGGEGYTF.

V is TRBV6-1 and J is TRBJ2-7, with 7 positions matching TRBD1. Germline lookup yields CDR1 MNHNS and CDR2 SASEGT. The CDR3 covers 13 residues. Trimming removed 7 bases from V and 6 bases from J; junction bases left unmatched: 9. The CDR3 loop is CASTEGAGVEQYF. The CDR3 DNA reads TGTGCCAGCACCGAGGGGGCAGGTGTCGAGCAGTACTTC.

This rearrangement joins TRBV6-5 to TRBJ1-1; no definite D call. Germline V gene lookup returns CDR1 MNHEY and CDR2 SVGAGI. This CDR3 contains 14 residues. V was pared by 4 bases and J by 3 bases, with 12 bases between. The CDR3 here is CASSLTLRDTEAFF. In DNA form, the CDR3 reads TGTGCCAGCAGTTTGACTCTAAGGGACACTGAAGCTTTCTTT.

The rearrangement joins TRBV28 to TRBJ2-4; 8 bases match TRBD2. The CDR3 loop spans 15 amino acids. Germline V gene data show CDR1 as MDHEN and CDR2 as SYDVKM. With V trimmed by 2 bases and J by 8 bases, 8 bases remained unmatched. CDR3 region: CASSLPGGQADIQYF. CDR3 coding DNA: TGTGCCAGCAGTTTACCGGGGGGGCAGGCGGACATTCAGTACTTC.

This sequence joins TRBV4-1 and TRBJ2-1; TRBD1 matches 12 bases. J gave up 7 bases and V 4 bases, and 11 bases lay outside the gene matches. There are 17 residues in the CDR3. Per the germline V gene, CDR1 is MGHRA and CDR2 is YSYEKL. This CDR3 reads CASSRISGTGGWNEQFF. CDR3 DNA: TGCGCCAGCAGCCGAATTTCCGGGACAGGGGGCTGGAATGAGCAGTTCTTC.

The V and J genes are TRBV4-2 and TRBJ2-3; 14 positions match TRBD2. This CDR3 contains 15 residues. Germline V gene data show CDR1 as LGHNA and CDR2 as YNFKEQ. V shed 4 bases, J shed 6 bases, and the junction held 3 bases outside the gene matches. The CDR3 nucleotides read TGTGCCAGCAGCCCGGGACTAGCGGGAGCCGATACGCAGTATTTT. It yields the protein CASSPGLAGADTQYF.

This clone was counted a single time. The CDR3 protein is CASTPLRGVNSPLHF. In DNA, the CDR3 is TGTGCCAGCACCCCGCTCAGGGGCGTCAATTCACCCCTCCACTTT. The V and J genes are TRBV6-5 and TRBJ1-6; D is perhaps TRBD1 (6 bases). The CDR3 runs to 15 residues. The germline V gene encodes CDR1 MNHEY and CDR2 SVGAGI. V was cut by 7 bases and J by 7 bases, with 17 bases left in between.

The rearrangement uses TRBV18 and TRBJ2-7; TRBD1 might be the D (6 bases). Germline CDR1 and CDR2: KGHSH and LQKENI. The V end lost 2 bases, the J end lost 5 bases, and 13 bases lay between the germline ends. The CDR3 extends over 14 amino acids. Written as DNA, the CDR3 is TGTGCCAGCTCACCATTACAGGGTCCCCACGAGCAGTACTTC. As protein: CASSPLQGPHEQYF.

The chain uses TRBV5-4 and TRBJ2-5; 7 nucleotides align to TRBD1. This CDR3 is 15 amino acids long. Trimming at V came to 0 bases and at J to 5 bases, leaving 7 bases not matched to a gene. The germline gives CDR1 SGHNT, CDR2 YYREEE (reference sequence). DNA of the CDR3: TGTGCCAGCAGCTTGGCCACGACAGGGCTGGAGACCCAGTACTTC. It yields the protein CASSLATTGLETQYF.

The chain uses TRBV28 and TRBJ1-1; D might be TRBD1 (5 bases). V was trimmed by 6 bases and J by 7 bases, leaving 18 bases between them. Germline V lookup: CDR1 MDHEN, CDR2 SYDVKM. The CDR3 is 14 residues long. CDR3 nucleotide sequence: TGTGCCAGCAGCCACCCCCCGGAACAGGTTGAAGCTTTCTTT. Its translation: CASSHPPEQVEAFF.

This rearrangement joins TRBV6-5 to TRBJ2-1; 8 nucleotides agree with TRBD2. V lost 2 bases and J lost 5; bases outside the gene matches: 5. Germline V gene sequence: CDR1 MNHEY, CDR2 SVGAGI. The CDR3 length is 15 residues. The CDR3 DNA sequence: TGTGCCAGCAGTTACCCTCAGCGGGGGAACAATGAGCAGTTCTTC. Translated: CASSYPQRGNNEQFF.

In this sample, this clone turned up a few times. This chain joins TRBV30 and TRBJ2-3; 10 nucleotides line up with TRBD2. The CDR3 contains 15 residues. The germline CDR1 and CDR2 sequences are GTSNPN and SVGIG (reference sequence). V was clipped by 3 bases and J by 10 bases; unmatched bases: 13. In nucleotides, the CDR3 is TGTGCCTGGAGCTTGAGCGGGGGGGCCTCTAGAGCGCAGTATTTT. It encodes CAWSLSGGASRAQYF.

The chain combines TRBV4-2 with TRBJ2-5, with a weak D call TRBD1 (7 bases). Germline V CDR1 and CDR2: LGHNA, YNFKEQ. This CDR3 has 17 residues. V lost 0 bases, J lost 2 bases, and 16 bases lay in between. The chain's CDR3 is CASSQDVGQGGQETQYF. For the CDR3, the DNA is TGTGCCAGCAGCCAAGATGTGGGGCAGGGGGGACAAGAGACCCAGTACTTC.

The chain couples TRBV7-2 to TRBJ1-5, with D unclear. The germline V gene has CDR1 SGHTA and CDR2 FQGNSA. The length of the CDR3 is 14 residues. V lost 5 bases and J lost 9, with 17 bases in between. The CDR3 loop is CASSPPVLGWPQHF. The DNA of the CDR3 is TGTGCCAGCAGCCCCCCAGTCCTCGGGTGGCCCCAGCATTTT.

The chain combines TRBV9 with TRBJ2-1; D unclear. CDR1 is SGDLS, CDR2 YYNGEE, per germline. Trimming took off 0 bases at V and 7 bases at J, with 14 bases between the two ends. This CDR3 is 15 amino acids long. DNA for the CDR3: TGTGCCAGCAGCGTAGATCCAGGACCCCCGAATGAGCAGTTCTTC. Protein sequence: CASSVDPGPPNEQFF.

This rearrangement joins TRBV5-1 to TRBJ2-7; D ambiguous. The V end lost 3 bases, the J end lost 2 bases, and 15 bases lay between the germline ends. This CDR3 has 15 residues. CDR1 is SGHRS and CDR2 is YFSETQ in the germline V gene. The CDR3 DNA reads TGCGCCAGCAGCTCAGGTCTCCGAGCCCCCTACGAGCAGTACTTC. It specifies CASSSGLRAPYEQYF.

In this sample, this clone turned up a few times. The rearrangement links TRBV9 to TRBJ2-4; D is undetermined. The CDR3 is 15 residues long. V was shortened by 0 bases and J by 0 bases, with 7 bases between the two germline ends. Germline V CDR1 and CDR2: SGDLS, YYNGEE. CDR3: CASSVGVIAKNIQYF. Written as DNA, the CDR3 is TGTGCCAGCAGCGTAGGTGTTATAGCCAAAAACATTCAGTACTTC.

V and J are TRBV5-1 and TRBJ1-2; a possible D gene is TRBD1 (6 bases). Germline CDR1 SGHRS, CDR2 YFSETQ. The ends were cut back, 4 bases at V and 1 base at J, with 17 bases in the middle. The CDR3 consists of 16 residues. CDR3 sequence (DNA): TGCGCCAGCAGCCCCTCAGTAGGAGGGGGTAACTATGGCTACACCTTC. Its protein product is CASSPSVGGGNYGYTF.

This chain uses TRBV4-1 with TRBJ1-4; 8 bases map to TRBD1. This CDR3 contains 18 residues. V gave up 3 bases and J gave up 4 bases; unmatched junction bases: 13. CDR1 and CDR2 from the germline V gene are MGHRA and YSYEKL. The CDR3 DNA sequence: TGCGCCAGCAGCCAGGTAATTGGCGTAGGACAGGGTAATGAAAAACTGTTTTTT. It encodes CASSQVIGVGQGNEKLFF.

The gene calls are TRBV6-5 and TRBJ2-7, with D tentatively TRBD1 (6 bases). The CDR3 sequence is 14 residues long. Germline CDR1 MNHEY, CDR2 SVGAGI. The V end lost 6 bases, the J end lost 4 bases, and 16 bases lay between the germline ends. The CDR3 region is CASSRTDTGYEQYF. The CDR3 DNA is TGTGCCAGCAGCCGGACCGATACAGGGTACGAGCAGTACTTC.